This T cell receptor (beta chain) was found in a study of shared clonotypes between healthy human individuals. Only in-frame clones appear in the TCRdb table, and some are missing; sequencing was by immunoSEQ multiplex PCR. The sample holds approximately 980,000 clones, roughly 72% seen once. Nashville, Tennessee was home to all donors, each a Caucasian adult. The specimen sequenced was memory CD4+ T cells sorted from blood. Noted subset: CD45RA-negative fraction. This TCR was sampled from a man in his late teens or twenties in good health.

The CDR3: CASSQDWGRGNYGYTF. The CDR3 DNA reads TGCGCCAGCAGCCAAGATTGGGGCAGGGGAAACTATGGCTACACCTTC. The rearrangement joins TRBV4-1 to TRBJ1-2; a weak D match, TRBD1 (6 bases). CDR1 and CDR2 from the germline V gene are MGHRA and YSYEKL. The CDR3 sequence is 16 residues long. Between the trimmed V and J ends, which lost 0 bases and 2 bases, there was a span of 13 bases.